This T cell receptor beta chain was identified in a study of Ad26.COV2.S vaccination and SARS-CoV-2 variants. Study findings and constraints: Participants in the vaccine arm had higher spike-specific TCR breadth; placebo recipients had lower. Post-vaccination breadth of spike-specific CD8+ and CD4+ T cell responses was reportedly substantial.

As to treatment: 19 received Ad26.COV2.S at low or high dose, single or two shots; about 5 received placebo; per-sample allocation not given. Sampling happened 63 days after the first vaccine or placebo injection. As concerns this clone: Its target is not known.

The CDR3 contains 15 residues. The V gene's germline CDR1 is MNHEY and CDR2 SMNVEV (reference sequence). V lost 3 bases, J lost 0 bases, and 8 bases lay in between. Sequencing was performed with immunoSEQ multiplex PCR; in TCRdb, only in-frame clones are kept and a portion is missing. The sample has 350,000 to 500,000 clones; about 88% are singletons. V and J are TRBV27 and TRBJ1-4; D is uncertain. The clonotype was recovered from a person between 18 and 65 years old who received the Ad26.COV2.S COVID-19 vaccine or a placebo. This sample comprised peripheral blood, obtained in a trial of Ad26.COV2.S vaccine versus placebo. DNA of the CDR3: TGTGCCAGCAGTTTTCGCCCTGCAACTAATGAAAAACTGTTTTTT. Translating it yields CASSFRPATNEKLFF.